Sequencing of this TCR beta chain was carried out in a study of blood T cell repertoires in COVID-19. At the level of the study: COVID-19 samples, acute and convalescent, were from the United States, Italy and Spain. PBMCs, B-cell-depleted T cells, or T cells were the source of the cDNA or gDNA that made up the material.

The germline gives CDR1 MNHNY, CDR2 SVGAGI (reference sequence). The CDR3 runs to 14 residues. V was clipped by 7 bases and J by 2 bases; unmatched bases: 6. Methods used by the authors: Amplifying reference gene primers gave estimates of nucleated cell counts. Measured with immunoSEQ multiplex PCR; TCRdb has only the in-frame clones, and not every one. Clonal size and the V and J genes are those of that table, whereas D and trimming came from the DNA. The repertoire holds 90,000 to 120,000 clones, with approximately 88% as singletons. The TCR comes from a man aged 40-50 years with active or convalescent COVID-19. This sequence joins TRBV6-6 and TRBJ1-2; the match to TRBD1 covers 8 bases. The sample was peripheral blood. CDR3 nucleotide sequence: TGTGCCAGCACCTTGGGACAGGCAAACTATGGCTACACCTTC. Its translation is CASTLGQANYGYTF.